Sequencing of this TCR beta chain was carried out in a study of CD8+CD57+ T cells in acquired aplastic anemia. It was patients with CD8+CD57+ cell expansion by flow cytometry who were chosen for sequencing. Looked up from germline, CDR1 is ENHRY and CDR2 is SYGVKD. The CDR3 sequence is 17 residues long. V was cut by 8 bases and J by 7 bases, with 26 bases left in between. Both TCR beta VDJ combination and CDR3 sequence profiling were carried out. Genomic DNA was the template for this profiling. TCRdb re-called the reads with MiXCR, one entry per CDR3 protein. This sample yields about 180,000 distinct CDR3 sequences, of which about half are seen a single time; 10% to 15% belongs to the top ten.

The receptor comes from a human donor with aplastic anemia. The chain combines TRBV10-3 with TRBJ2-2, with D possibly matching TRBD1 (5 bases). The sequencing sample was made of sorted CD4+, CD8+, or CD8+CD57+ T cells (not recorded which) from PBMCs. The CDR3 bases are TGTGCCATCCGATTGGGGCAGGGTGCCAATAAGGGCGGGGAGCTGTTTTTT. Residues: CAIRLGQGANKGGELFF.